This T cell receptor beta chain stems from a study of breast tumors, draining lymph nodes, adjacent tissues. Via MiXCR, TCRdb re-called the multiplex PCR reads, giving one row per CDR3 protein. Of some 230,000 distinct CDR3 sequences listed, less than 35% are singletons. The sample holds many counts of this clonotype. No antigen is known for it. Notes on the study in general: Compared with basal-like, luminal-like tumors shared significantly more repertoire with nontumor tissue. That most tumor T cells come from lymph nodes remained unproven.

Axillary draining lymph nodes of breast cancer patients supplied the node samples. The CDR3 sequence is 13 residues long. Germline V CDR1 and CDR2: MNHEY, SVGAGI. Trimming cost V 5 bases and J 4 bases, with 6 bases left between them. This clonotype was sampled from a female donor with breast cancer. Some clones in this sample may be carry-over from other donors' samples. The sequencing sample was made of axillary lymph node tissue. The chain uses TRBV6-5 and TRBJ1-6, with D tentatively TRBD1 (6 bases). In DNA, the CDR3 is TGTGCCAGCAGTGGACAGTATAATTCACCCCTCCACTTT. Its translation is CASSGQYNSPLHF.